One and the same sample provided the 10 T cell receptor beta chains below, sequenced in a study of T cells in narcolepsy. The assay was immunoSEQ multiplex PCR, and TCRdb's table has in-frame clones only and misses some. The sample lists about 25,000 clones, about 79% seen once, with 0.71% in the top ten. What was sequenced was CD45RA- memory CD4+ T cells from PBMCs. These receptors were obtained from a human donor with narcolepsy.

V gene TRBV11-2 combines with J gene TRBJ2-7; no clear D. The CDR3 loop spans 12 amino acids. V lost 2 bases and J 1 base, leaving 3 bases between the germline ends. Germline values: CDR1 SGHAT, CDR2 FQNNGV. CDR3 in amino acids: CASSLTSYEQYF. DNA for the CDR3: TGTGCCAGCAGCTTAACGTCCTACGAGCAGTACTTC.

The chain has TRBV9 and TRBJ2-2, with TRBD1 matching over 9 bases. Trimming cost V 4 bases and J 4 bases; bases outside gene matches: 8. Per germline, CDR1 SGDLS and CDR2 YYNGEE. The CDR3 is 16 residues long. The CDR3 here is CASSPRTGEGTGELFF. The CDR3 DNA follows: TGTGCCAGCAGCCCTCGGACAGGGGAGGGCACCGGGGAGCTGTTTTTT.

This chain joins TRBV19 and TRBJ2-5; no reliable D call. Germline CDR1 LNHDA, CDR2 SQIVND (reference sequence). The CDR3 is 14 residues long. V lost 4 bases, J lost 2 bases, and 11 bases lay in between. CDR3 in DNA: TGTGCCAGTAGTAGTTACGACGGGCAAGAGACCCAGTACTTC. Protein sequence: CASSSYDGQETQYF.

This rearrangement joins TRBV4-2 to TRBJ1-4; D perhaps matches TRBD1 (5 bases). This CDR3 spans 16 amino acids. V shed 1 base and J shed 5 bases, with 14 bases lying between them. Germline lookup yields CDR1 LGHNA and CDR2 YNFKEQ. The CDR3 nucleotides are TGTGCCAGCAGCCAAGCACCCCAGGGAGGAAATGAAAAACTGTTTTTT. As protein: CASSQAPQGGNEKLFF.

The V call is TRBV5-4, the J call TRBJ2-7; D is unclear. CDR1 SGHNT and CDR2 YYREEE come from the germline V gene (reference sequence). V lost 1 base, J lost 6 bases, and 11 bases lay in between. CDR3 length: 13 amino acids. The CDR3 here is CASSLPSLTEQYF. The DNA of the CDR3 is TGTGCCAGCAGCTTGCCGAGTCTGACCGAGCAGTACTTC.

The chain combines TRBV5-1 with TRBJ2-5; D may correspond to TRBD1 or TRBD2 (5 bases each). Between the trimmed V and J ends, which lost 4 bases and 3 bases, there was a span of 10 bases. CDR3 length: 13 amino acids. CDR1 and CDR2 (germline): SGHRS, YFSETQ. The CDR3 coding sequence is TGCGCCAGCAGCCCGGGGCCAGAAGAGACCCAGTACTTC. It specifies CASSPGPEETQYF.

The gene calls are TRBV6-1 and TRBJ1-3; D not certain. The CDR3 has 14 residues. Germline V gene sequence: CDR1 MNHNS, CDR2 SASEGT. Trimming took off 6 bases at V and 0 bases at J, with 9 bases between the two ends. This chain's CDR3 is CASSEPSSGNTIYF. As DNA, the CDR3 is TGTGCCAGCAGCGAGCCCTCCTCTGGAAACACCATATATTTT.

This chain joins TRBV7-6 and TRBJ1-2; tentatively, D is TRBD1 (6 bases). The germline gives CDR1 SGHVS, CDR2 FNYEAQ. This CDR3 is built from 17 residues. The V end was cut by 0 bases, the J end by 0 bases, with 14 bases between. The CDR3 DNA follows: TGTGCCAGCAGCTTAGCGCCAAGGGGGATTACTAACTATGGCTACACCTTC. Residues: CASSLAPRGITNYGYTF.

This clone was seen only a few times. The chain recombines TRBV5-6 with TRBJ1-1; 10 bases are shared with TRBD1. V lost 0 bases to trimming and J lost 7 bases; unmatched junction nucleotides: 6. Germline values: CDR1 SGHDT, CDR2 YYEEEE. The CDR3 runs to 15 residues. DNA of the CDR3: TGTGCCAGCAGCTTGGTTGGGACAGGGGAGAGTGAAGCTTTCTTT. Translated, it gives CASSLVGTGESEAFF.

The chain couples TRBV5-1 to TRBJ2-5; maybe TRBD1 (6 bases). V was pared by 1 base and J by 5 bases, with 15 bases between. Germline assignment: CDR1 SGHRS and CDR2 YFSETQ. This CDR3 spans 15 amino acids. The chain's CDR3 is CASSLTPGVGETQYF. The CDR3 DNA reads as TGCGCCAGCAGCTTGACCCCAGGGGTGGGGGAGACCCAGTACTTC.